This T cell receptor beta chain is from a study of blood T cell repertoires in COVID-19. Assay: immunoSEQ multiplex PCR; the TCRdb copy retains only in-frame clones and omits some. There are approximately 160,000 clones in the sample; 70% to 90% occur only once, and roughly 0.53% lies in the top ten. The germline gives CDR1 MGHDK, CDR2 SYGVNS. V lost 8 bases, J lost 1 base, and 8 bases lay in between. This CDR3 has 12 amino acids. This clonotype originated in a man between 60 and 75 years old with COVID-19, enrolled during active disease. The rearrangement links TRBV25-1 to TRBJ1-2; D is uncertain. Sequences were obtained from peripheral blood. The CDR3 region is CASRTSNYGYTF. The CDR3 DNA reads TGTGCCAGCCGCACAAGTAACTATGGCTACACCTTC.